A single sample gave rise to the 29 T cell receptor beta chains below, sequenced in a study of T cell responses to AZD1222 COVID-19 vaccine. Here immunoSEQ multiplex PCR was the method, and the copy in TCRdb shows in-frame clones only, minus some. The data show about 180,000 clones, with around nine tenths seen just once and 7.7% held by the top ten. Sequences were derived from peripheral blood, sampled on day 0 of AZD1222 vaccination. These receptors all come from an adult in good health.

The J gene is TRBJ2-7, the V gene TRBV27; D is possibly TRBD1 (6 bases). The germline gives CDR1 MNHEY, CDR2 SMNVEV (reference sequence). CDR3 length equals 16 residues. V was pared by 6 bases and J by 3 bases, with 21 bases between. CDR3 in DNA: TGTGCCAGCAGCTCGACTACCGGGACACAAGTCTACGAGCAGTACTTC. Amino acids: CASSSTTGTQVYEQYF.

V gene TRBV30 combines with J gene TRBJ1-2, with D hard to call. The CDR3 sequence is 14 residues long. Germline-derived CDR1 and CDR2 are GTSNPN and SVGIG (reference sequence). V lost 1 base, J lost 4 bases, and 13 bases lay in between. The CDR3 reads CAWSALRRPYGYTF. The DNA for the CDR3 is TGTGCCTGGAGTGCCCTCCGGCGCCCCTATGGCTACACCTTC.

The V call is TRBV19, the J call TRBJ1-5; no reliable D call. Germline CDR1 reads LNHDA; CDR2 reads SQIVND (reference sequence). The CDR3 has 15 residues. V lost 1 base, J lost 7 bases, and 14 bases lay in between. As DNA, the CDR3 is TGTGCCAGTAGTATAGGTCTTAATTTGAGACAGCCCCAGCATTTT. This codes for CASSIGLNLRQPQHF.

The chain joins TRBV30 to TRBJ1-5; the D gene is possibly TRBD1 (5 bases). CDR1 and CDR2 (germline): GTSNPN, SVGIG (reference sequence). The CDR3 runs 17 residues. The germline V and J ends were trimmed by 1 base and 6 bases, with 22 bases remaining between them. CDR3: CAWSDRGWKGPVQPQHF. CDR3 sequence (DNA): TGTGCCTGGAGTGACCGCGGGTGGAAGGGGCCCGTTCAGCCCCAGCATTTT. Full variable domain (rest looked up from reference TRBV30 and TRBJ1-5): SQTIHQWPATLVQPVGSPLSLECTVEGTSNPNLYWYRQAAGRGLQLLFYSVGIGQISSEVPQNLSASRPQDRQFILSSKKLLLSDSGFYLCAWSDRGWKGPVQPQHFGDGTRLSIL.

V is TRBV9 and J is TRBJ1-2; D gene uncertain. Germline V gene data show CDR1 as SGDLS and CDR2 as YYNGEE. This CDR3 is 14 amino acids long. V lost 0 bases and J lost 4, with 10 bases in between. The DNA for the CDR3 is TGTGCCAGCAGCGTAGGCTGGGGTACCTATGGCTACACCTTC. Its translation: CASSVGWGTYGYTF. Full variable domain (missing parts from reference TRBV9 and TRBJ1-2): DSGVTQTPKHLITATGQRVTLRCSPRSGDLSVYWYQQSLDQGLQFLIQYYNGEERAKGNILERFSAQQFPDLHSELNLSSLELGDSALYFCASSVGWGTYGYTFGSGTRLTVV.

The rearrangement links TRBV5-1 to TRBJ1-1; D remains ambiguous. Looked up from germline, CDR1 is SGHRS and CDR2 is YFSETQ. V shed 5 bases and J shed 2 bases, with 10 bases lying between them. CDR3 size: 13 residues. CDR3 coding DNA: TGCGCCAGCAGGGCTCGGACTAACACTGAAGCTTTCTTT. This sequence encodes CASRARTNTEAFF. Full variable domain (missing parts from reference TRBV5-1 and TRBJ1-1): KAGVTQTPRYLIKTRGQQVTLSCSPISGHRSVSWYQQTPGQGLQFLFEYFSETQRNKGNFPGRFSGRQFSNSRSEMNVSTLELGDSALYLCASRARTNTEAFFGQGTRLTVV.

The rearrangement uses TRBV25-1 and TRBJ1-1; 9 bases line up with TRBD1. Germline CDR1 is MGHDK and CDR2 is SYGVNS. J gave up 4 bases and V 8 bases, and 5 bases lay outside the gene matches. The CDR3 has 13 amino acids. In DNA form, the CDR3 reads TGTGCCAGCCGAGGACAGGGGATCACTGAAGCTTTCTTT. The encoded protein is CASRGQGITEAFF.

The rearrangement links TRBV6-5 to TRBJ1-6, with D perhaps TRBD1 (6 bases). Germline V gives CDR1 MNHEY, CDR2 SVGAGI. V was clipped by 11 bases and J by 8 bases, with 16 bases between them. The CDR3 runs to 13 residues. The CDR3 bases are TGTGCCGGGGGACACATAAGATATTCACCCCTCCACTTT. Translating gives CAGGHIRYSPLHF.

The chain links TRBV6-6 to TRBJ1-4; the match to TRBD1 covers 7 bases. Per the germline V gene, CDR1 is MNHNY and CDR2 is SVGAGI (reference sequence). The V gene end was trimmed by 4 bases and the J gene end by 8 bases; junction bases not matched to a gene: 7. The CDR3 contains 14 residues. As DNA, the CDR3 is TGTGCCAGCAGTTTCGGGACAGATGCCGAAAAACTGTTTTTT. Its protein product is CASSFGTDAEKLFF.

The chain links TRBV6-4 to TRBJ1-1; the D is unclear. CDR1 and CDR2 (germline): MRHNA, SNTAGT. V shed 3 bases and J shed 1 base, with 12 bases lying between them. This CDR3 region has 15 residues. The CDR3 DNA is TGTGCCAGCAGTGAAGAGGGATGGGGGAACACTGAAGCTTTCTTT. Amino acids: CASSEEGWGNTEAFF.

The J gene is TRBJ1-1, the V gene TRBV29-1; 8 positions match TRBD1. V trimming: 8 bases; J trimming: 0 bases; junction bases outside the gene matches: 5. Germline-derived CDR1 and CDR2 are SQVTM and ANQGSEA. The CDR3 contains 13 residues. This CDR3 is CSYRGIMNTEAFF. Here the CDR3 DNA reads TGCAGCTACAGGGGGATAATGAACACTGAAGCTTTCTTT.

V usage is TRBV7-9 and J usage is TRBJ1-2; maybe TRBD1 (5 bases). Trimming left V 5 bases short and J 0 bases short, with 13 bases between. The germline V gene encodes CDR1 SEHNR and CDR2 FQNEAQ (reference sequence). The CDR3 sequence is 15 residues long. CDR3 sequence reads: CASSPGTQANYGYTF. As DNA, the CDR3 is TGTGCCAGCAGCCCGGGGACTCAAGCTAACTATGGCTACACCTTC.

The chain is built from TRBV28 and TRBJ1-3; D gene unclear. CDR1 is MDHEN and CDR2 is SYDVKM in the germline V gene. V lost 3 bases and J 0 bases, leaving 12 bases between the germline ends. The CDR3 contains 16 residues. The CDR3 nucleotides read TGTGCCAGCAGTTTGTACTTGGTCAGCTCTGGAAACACCATATATTTT. This gives the protein CASSLYLVSSGNTIYF.

The CDR3 coding sequence is TGTGCCAGCAGCCAACAATCGACAGATTCACCCCTCCACTTT. Protein product: CASSQQSTDSPLHF. This rearrangement joins TRBV9 to TRBJ1-6; the D gene is possibly TRBD1 (5 bases). The V end lost 4 bases, the J end lost 8 bases, and 13 bases lay between the germline ends. Germline CDR1 reads SGDLS; CDR2 reads YYNGEE. This CDR3 is built from 14 residues. Together with reference TRBV9 and TRBJ1-6, the CDR3 gives the full variable domain: DSGVTQTPKHLITATGQRVTLRCSPRSGDLSVYWYQQSLDQGLQFLIQYYNGEERAKGNILERFSAQQFPDLHSELNLSSLELGDSALYFCASSQQSTDSPLHFGNGTRLTVT.

The J gene is TRBJ1-1, the V gene TRBV9; no firm D call. Germline lookup yields CDR1 SGDLS and CDR2 YYNGEE. The CDR3 contains 13 residues. Trimming took off 4 bases at V and 8 bases at J, with 15 bases between the two ends. The DNA for the CDR3 is TGTGCCAGCAGCCCCGCGAGGAAGGGCGAAGCTTTCTTT. This gives the protein CASSPARKGEAFF.

V is TRBV4-1 and J is TRBJ1-6; 8 bases agree with TRBD1. Germline values: CDR1 MGHRA, CDR2 YSYEKL. This CDR3 contains 17 residues. Unmatched junction bases numbered 11, after V lost 0 bases and J lost 10 bases. The DNA for the CDR3 is TGCGCCAGCAGCCAAGACCCTATAGGACAGGGATGGTCACCCCTCCACTTT. As protein: CASSQDPIGQGWSPLHF.

V usage is TRBV6-1 and J usage is TRBJ2-7; D may correspond to TRBD1 or TRBD2 (5 bases each). Deletions cut 2 bases from V and 0 bases from J, with 14 bases between. Looked up from germline, CDR1 is MNHNS and CDR2 is SASEGT. The CDR3 contains 16 residues. The CDR3: CASSETRGLSSYEQYF. The CDR3 region has the DNA TGTGCCAGCAGTGAAACGAGGGGCCTTAGCTCCTACGAGCAGTACTTC.

The rearrangement links TRBV7-2 to TRBJ1-1; perhaps TRBD1 as D (5 bases). CDR1 is SGHTA, CDR2 FQGNSA, per germline. The CDR3 consists of 15 residues. Trimming took off 3 bases at V and 1 base at J, with 12 bases between the two ends. CDR3 nucleotide sequence: TGTGCCAGCAGCTTTAACGACAGCCCGAACACTGAAGCTTTCTTT. Protein product: CASSFNDSPNTEAFF.

The chain couples TRBV27 to TRBJ1-5; TRBD1 matches at 9 bases. Unmatched junction bases numbered 9, after V lost 0 bases and J lost 9 bases. Germline values: CDR1 MNHEY, CDR2 SMNVEV (reference sequence). The CDR3 consists of 16 residues. The CDR3 region is CASSLSVQGACVPQHF. CDR3 nucleotides: TGTGCCAGCAGTTTATCCGTACAGGGGGCTTGCGTGCCCCAGCATTTT.

This clone occurred once. The gene calls are TRBV24-1 and TRBJ1-2; 11 positions match TRBD1. V gave up 10 bases and J gave up 8 bases; unmatched junction bases: 5. The CDR3 runs to 12 residues. The germline CDR1 and CDR2 sequences are KGHDR and SFDVKD. The CDR3, as DNA: TGTGCCACGGACAGGGGGCGATCAGGCTACACCTTC. Amino acids: CATDRGRSGYTF.

This rearrangement joins TRBV9 to TRBJ1-2; D unclear. The CDR3 length is 16 residues. V gave up 1 base and J gave up 4 bases, with 17 bases separating them. Germline loops: CDR1 SGDLS, CDR2 YYNGEE. CDR3 loop: CASSVSFGLTTYGYTF. The CDR3 DNA reads as TGTGCCAGCAGCGTATCCTTCGGACTGACGACCTATGGCTACACCTTC.

The CDR3 nucleotides are TGTGCCAGCAGCCCCTCCTACGAGCAGTACTTC. Its translation: CASSPSYEQYF. This rearrangement joins TRBV7-8 to TRBJ2-7; D unresolved. V was clipped by 5 bases and J by 0 bases, with 2 bases between them. The CDR3 consists of 11 residues. Germline CDR1 SGHVS, CDR2 FQNEAQ.

DNA for the CDR3: TGTGCCAGCTCCATAGCGGGAGAGACCCAGTACTTC. As protein: CASSIAGETQYF. The chain uses TRBV9 and TRBJ2-5; TRBD2 matches at 7 bases. With 7 bases clipped from V and 4 bases from J, the junction kept 4 bases outside the gene matches. The CDR3 covers 12 residues. Germline V gene data show CDR1 as SGDLS and CDR2 as YYNGEE.

The chain recombines TRBV6-5 with TRBJ2-2, with D possibly TRBD2 on 7 matching bases. The length of the CDR3 is 15 residues. In germline, CDR1 is MNHEY, CDR2 SVGAGI. The V and J ends lost 3 bases and 4 bases respectively, with 12 bases between them. CDR3 coding DNA: TGTGCCAGCAGTTATGCGGGGGCGCCCACCGGGGAGCTGTTTTTT. Its translation is CASSYAGAPTGELFF.

V and J are TRBV5-1 and TRBJ2-3; either TRBD1 or TRBD2 may fit D (5 bases each). From germline, CDR1 is SGHRS and CDR2 YFSETQ. The V end was cut by 2 bases, the J end by 1 base, with 11 bases between. The CDR3 length is 15 residues. CDR3 sequence: CASSFRDQRTDTQYF. CDR3 nucleotide sequence: TGCGCCAGCAGCTTCCGGGACCAACGCACAGATACGCAGTATTTT.

CDR3 in amino acids: CASSLGGELGDYEQYF. The DNA for the CDR3 is TGTGCCAGCAGCTTAGGAGGTGAACTAGGTGACTACGAGCAGTACTTC. This chain uses TRBV7-6 with TRBJ2-7; a weak D match, TRBD2 (5 bases). Trimming took off 1 base at V and 3 bases at J, with 16 bases between the two ends. The CDR3 totals 16 residues. CDR1 is SGHVS, CDR2 FNYEAQ, per germline.

As regards this clone: At one of its ends the junction is not consistent with the germline gene, which may arise from a read error. The chain combines TRBV5-6 with TRBJ2-5; D is uncertain. The CDR3 runs to 12 residues. Germline lookup yields CDR1 SGHDT and CDR2 YYEEEE. In DNA form, the CDR3 reads TGTGCCAGCAGCTTGAGTCGAAGCCCAGCGAACTTC. Encoded protein: CASSLSRSPANF. Together with reference TRBV5-6 and TRBJ2-5, the CDR3 gives the full variable domain: DAGVTQSPTHLIKTRGQQVTLRCSPKSGHDTVSWYQQALGQGPQFIFQYYEEEERQRGNFPDRFSGHQFPNYSSELNVNALLLGDSALYLCASSLSRSPANFGPGTRLLVL.

V and J are TRBV18 and TRBJ2-7; 8 bases line up with TRBD1. The germline gives CDR1 KGHSH, CDR2 LQKENI. The V segment lost 6 bases and the J segment 0 bases; nucleotides outside the gene matches: 4. This CDR3 is built from 14 residues. The CDR3 region is CASSRDRGSYEQYF. The CDR3 region has the DNA TGTGCCAGCTCTCGCGACAGGGGCTCCTACGAGCAGTACTTC.

The chain links TRBV4-3 to TRBJ2-1; 8 nucleotides line up with TRBD1. Germline V gene sequence: CDR1 LGHNA, CDR2 YSLEER. The CDR3 extends over 16 amino acids. Losses at the gene ends were 1 base for V and 4 bases for J; bases not matched to a gene: 6. CDR3 loop: CASSQADRAVYNEQFF. The CDR3 DNA reads as TGCGCCAGCAGCCAAGCGGACAGGGCGGTATACAATGAGCAGTTCTTC.